This T cell receptor beta chain was sequenced for a study of cytomegalovirus exposure and HLA in healthy donors. Study-level findings and limits: According to a later analysis, most TCR beta chains associated with CMV appeared HLA-restricted. The presence/absence work took it that sequencing depth was about the same across donors. Earlier analysis found most TCR beta V segments productive about 90% or about 30% of the time.

This PCR relied on a set of 60 Vbeta primers and 13 Jbeta primers. Clones were sequenced by immunoSEQ multiplex PCR, and TCRdb holds only the in-frame ones, with some missing. Its listing shows 80,000 to 100,000 clones. Germline V gene sequence: CDR1 SGHAT, CDR2 FQDESV (reference sequence). V lost 5 bases to trimming and J lost 2 bases, with 13 bases between them. The length of the CDR3 is 16 residues. Details on this clone: Its target is not known.

The chain joins TRBV11-1 to TRBJ2-6; D is perhaps TRBD2 (6 bases). The origin of this receptor is a man aged 45 to 65 in good health and CMV-seropositive. The sequencing input was PBMCs. For the CDR3, the DNA is TGTGCCAGCAGCCACCCCGGAGGGCCTGGGGCCAACGTCCTGACTTTC. Residues: CASSHPGGPGANVLTF. Variable domain in full (rest from reference TRBV11-1 and TRBJ2-6): EAEVAQSPRYKITEKSQAVAFWCDPISGHATLYWYRQILGQGPELLVQFQDESVVDDSQLPKDRFSAERLKGVDSTLKIQPAELGDSAMYLCASSHPGGPGANVLTFGAGSRLTVL.